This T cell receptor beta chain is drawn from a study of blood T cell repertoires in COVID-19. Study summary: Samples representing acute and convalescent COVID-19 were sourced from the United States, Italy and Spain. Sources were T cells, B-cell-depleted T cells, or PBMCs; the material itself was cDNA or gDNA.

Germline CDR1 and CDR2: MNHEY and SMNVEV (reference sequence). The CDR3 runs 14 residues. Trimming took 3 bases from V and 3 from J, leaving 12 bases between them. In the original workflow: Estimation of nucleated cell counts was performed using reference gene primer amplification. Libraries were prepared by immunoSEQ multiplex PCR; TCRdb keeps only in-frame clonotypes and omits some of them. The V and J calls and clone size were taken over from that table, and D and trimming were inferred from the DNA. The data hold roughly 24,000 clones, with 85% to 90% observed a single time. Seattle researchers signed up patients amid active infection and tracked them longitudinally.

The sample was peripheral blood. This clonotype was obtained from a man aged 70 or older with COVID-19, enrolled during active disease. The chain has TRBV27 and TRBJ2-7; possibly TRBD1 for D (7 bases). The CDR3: CASSFAGGGYEQYF. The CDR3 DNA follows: TGTGCCAGCAGTTTCGCAGGGGGAGGCTACGAGCAGTACTTC.